This T cell receptor beta chain was sequenced in a study of cytomegalovirus exposure and HLA in healthy donors. Points from the study as a whole: Per a later analysis, HLA-associated TCR beta chains showed more clonal expansion than other, equally common TCR beta chains.

The primer mix had 60 Vbeta and 13 Jbeta primers. Clones were read by immunoSEQ multiplex PCR, and TCRdb kept only the in-frame ones, dropping some. The sample includes roughly 120,000 clones, 55% to 75% of them seen just once. About this clone: Its antigen is undetermined.

V was cut by 6 bases and J by 5 bases, with 14 bases left in between. Germline lookup yields CDR1 MNHEY and CDR2 SMNVEV (reference sequence). The CDR3 has 14 amino acids. The specimen was PBMCs. This sequence was found in a middle-aged woman in good health and CMV-seropositive. The J gene is TRBJ2-1, the V gene TRBV27, with D possibly being TRBD2 (6 bases). CDR3 protein: CASSSVGTHNEQFF. The CDR3 DNA reads TGTGCCAGCAGCTCCGTAGGGACTCACAATGAGCAGTTCTTC.